These 8 T cell receptor beta chains came from one sample sequenced in a study of glioma-infiltrating T cells after dendritic cell vaccination. TCRdb's table, derived via immunoSEQ multiplex PCR, lists solely in-frame clones and lacks some. The table shows 50,000 to 55,000 clones, with approximately 90% occurring only once. Time point described: after dendritic cell vaccination, including at tumor progression/relapse. This specimen consisted of blood, obtained after dendritic cell vaccination. These receptor sequences come from a human donor with glioblastoma.

This clone was counted once. This chain joins TRBV30 and TRBJ2-7; D possibly corresponds to TRBD1 (6 bases). Germline assignment: CDR1 GTSNPN and CDR2 SVGIG (reference sequence). This CDR3 comprises 14 residues. Trimming shortened V by 4 bases and J by 7 bases, and 20 bases separated the two germline ends. The chain's CDR3 is CAWNLGHLVGEQYF. The CDR3 coding sequence is TGTGCCTGGAACCTGGGACACTTGGTGGGGGAGCAGTACTTC. The full variable domain, its missing parts supplied by reference TRBV30 and TRBJ2-7, is SQTIHQWPATLVQPVGSPLSLECTVEGTSNPNLYWYRQAAGRGLQLLFYSVGIGQISSEVPQNLSASRPQDRQFILSSKKLLLSDSGFYLCAWNLGHLVGEQYFGPGTRLTVT.

V gene TRBV7-3 combines with J gene TRBJ2-5; 8 positions match TRBD2. J was trimmed by 5 bases and V by 2 bases; bases with no gene match: 7. The CDR3 length is 15 residues. Germline V gives CDR1 SGHTA, CDR2 FQGTGA. For the CDR3, the DNA is TGTGCCAGCAGCTTATTCGCGGGAGGCCGGGAGACCCAGTACTTC. Translation: CASSLFAGGRETQYF.

The chain couples TRBV19 to TRBJ1-1; 7 bases fit TRBD1. CDR3 size: 13 residues. V trimming: 5 bases; J trimming: 10 bases; junction bases outside the gene matches: 10. Germline assignment: CDR1 LNHDA and CDR2 SQIVND (reference sequence). Here the CDR3 reads CASSSRDREAAFF. Here the CDR3 DNA reads TGTGCCAGTAGTTCCCGGGACAGAGAGGCAGCTTTCTTT.

This rearrangement joins TRBV5-4 to TRBJ1-2, with D perhaps TRBD1 (5 bases). The V gene's germline CDR1 is SGHNT and CDR2 YYREEE (reference sequence). Trimming pared 2 bases from V and 5 bases from J, leaving 13 bases between. There are 14 residues in the CDR3. This CDR3 is CASSLPDTSYGYTF. In nucleotides, the CDR3 is TGTGCCAGCAGCTTACCGGACACATCGTATGGCTACACCTTC.

The chain has TRBV4-3 and TRBJ2-3, with D maybe TRBD2 (6 bases). Trimming took 3 bases from V and 2 from J, leaving 21 bases between them. CDR1 LGHNA and CDR2 YSLEER come from the germline V gene. This CDR3 comprises 18 residues. The CDR3 DNA is TGCGCCAGCAGCCAGGGATCGTCTAGCGAGACACTCACAGATACGCAGTATTTT. The encoded protein is CASSQGSSSETLTDTQYF.

The chain employs TRBV27 and TRBJ2-7, with TRBD1 identical over 11 bases. CDR1 MNHEY and CDR2 SMNVEV come from the germline V gene (reference sequence). This CDR3 has 14 amino acids. V trimming: 4 bases; J trimming: 3 bases; junction bases outside the gene matches: 2. CDR3 coding DNA: TGTGCCAGCAGTTCTGGGACAGGGGGCTACGAGCAGTACTTC. It translates to CASSSGTGGYEQYF.

V and J are TRBV18 and TRBJ1-5, with a tentative D call TRBD1 (6 bases). V lost 3 bases, J lost 7 bases, and 19 bases lay in between. The CDR3 contains 16 residues. In germline, CDR1 is KGHSH, CDR2 LQKENI. CDR3 residues: CASSPSVGQNGQPQHF. The CDR3 nucleotides read TGTGCCAGCTCACCGAGTGTAGGACAGAATGGACAGCCCCAGCATTTT.

The rearrangement links TRBV5-5 to TRBJ2-7, with D maybe TRBD1 (6 bases). The V end was cut by 1 base, the J end by 4 bases, with 15 bases between. Per germline, CDR1 SGHKS and CDR2 YYEKEE (reference sequence). The CDR3 has 15 residues. The CDR3 region has the DNA TGTGCCAGCAGCTTGATGACAGGTATGGGGTACGAGCAGTACTTC. This gives the protein CASSLMTGMGYEQYF.